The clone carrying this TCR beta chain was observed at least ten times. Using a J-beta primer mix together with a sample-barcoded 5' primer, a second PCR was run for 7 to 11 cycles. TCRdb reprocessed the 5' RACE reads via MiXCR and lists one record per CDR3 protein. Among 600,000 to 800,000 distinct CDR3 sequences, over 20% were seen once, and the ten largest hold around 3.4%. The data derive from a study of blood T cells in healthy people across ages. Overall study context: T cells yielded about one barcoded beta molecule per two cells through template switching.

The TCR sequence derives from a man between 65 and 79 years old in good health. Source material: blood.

In nucleotides, the CDR3 is TGCGCCAGCAGCTCCCTGGAGTCCTACGAGCAGTACTTC. Protein product: CASSSLESYEQYF. This chain joins TRBV4-1 and TRBJ2-7; D is unclear. CDR1 and CDR2 (germline): MGHRA, YSYEKL. V dropped 5 bases and J dropped 1 base, with 9 bases sitting between them. This CDR3 contains 13 residues.